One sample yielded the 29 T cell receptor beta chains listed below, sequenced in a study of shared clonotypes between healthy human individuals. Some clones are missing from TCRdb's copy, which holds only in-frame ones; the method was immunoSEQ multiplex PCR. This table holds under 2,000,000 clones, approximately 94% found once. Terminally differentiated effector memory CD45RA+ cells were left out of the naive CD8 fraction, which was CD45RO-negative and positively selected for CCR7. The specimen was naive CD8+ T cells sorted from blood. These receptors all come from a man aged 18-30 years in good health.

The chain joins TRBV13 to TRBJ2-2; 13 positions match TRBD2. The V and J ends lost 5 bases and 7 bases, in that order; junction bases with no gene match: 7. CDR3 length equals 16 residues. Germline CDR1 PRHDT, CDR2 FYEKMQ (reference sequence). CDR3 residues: CASSQGLAGDGGELFF. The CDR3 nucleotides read TGTGCCAGCAGCCAAGGACTAGCGGGGGACGGCGGGGAGCTGTTTTTT.

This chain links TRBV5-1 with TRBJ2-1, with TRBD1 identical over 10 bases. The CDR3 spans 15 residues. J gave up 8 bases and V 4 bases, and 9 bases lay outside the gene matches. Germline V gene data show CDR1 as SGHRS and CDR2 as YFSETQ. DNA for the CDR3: TGCGCCAGCAGCCGGGGAGAAGGGACAGGGGATGAGCAGTTCTTC. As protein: CASSRGEGTGDEQFF.

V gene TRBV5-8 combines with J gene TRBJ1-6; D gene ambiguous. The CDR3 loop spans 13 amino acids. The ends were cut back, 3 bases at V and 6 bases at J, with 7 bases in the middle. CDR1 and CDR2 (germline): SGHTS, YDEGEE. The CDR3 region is CASSSDLNSPLHF. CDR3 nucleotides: TGTGCCAGCAGCTCGGACCTTAATTCACCCCTCCACTTT.

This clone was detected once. The CDR3 bases are TGTGCCAGCAGCTTAACAGGTTCGCCTGTGGTGTACCAAGAGACCCAGTACTTC. Translated, it gives CASSLTGSPVVYQETQYF. The chain joins TRBV7-2 to TRBJ2-5; a weak D match, TRBD1 (5 bases). This CDR3 contains 18 residues. The germline gives CDR1 SGHTA, CDR2 FQGNSA. Trimming left V 2 bases short and J 0 bases short, with 19 bases between.

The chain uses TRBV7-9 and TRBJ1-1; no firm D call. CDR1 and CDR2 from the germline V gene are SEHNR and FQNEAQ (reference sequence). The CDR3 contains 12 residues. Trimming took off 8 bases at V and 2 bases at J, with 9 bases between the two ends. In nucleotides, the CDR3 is TGTGCCAGCGCGGGCCCAAACACTGAAGCTTTCTTT. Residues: CASAGPNTEAFF.

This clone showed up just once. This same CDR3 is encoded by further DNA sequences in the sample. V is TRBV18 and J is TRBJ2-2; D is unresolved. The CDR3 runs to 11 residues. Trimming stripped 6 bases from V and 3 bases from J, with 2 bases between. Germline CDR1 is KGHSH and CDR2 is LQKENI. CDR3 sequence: CASSYTGELFF. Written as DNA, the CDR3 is TGTGCCAGCTCCTACACCGGGGAGCTGTTTTTT.

The CDR3 here is CASSLGLARTSTDTQYF. For the CDR3, the DNA is TGTGCCAGCAGCCTCGGACTAGCGAGGACTAGCACAGATACGCAGTATTTT. The chain uses TRBV11-2 and TRBJ2-3; 9 bases map to TRBD2. V gave up 5 bases and J gave up 0 bases; unmatched junction bases: 9. The CDR3 runs 17 residues. The germline V gene has CDR1 SGHAT and CDR2 FQNNGV. Filled out from reference TRBV11-2 and TRBJ2-3, the complete variable domain reads EAGVAQSPRYKIIEKRQSVAFWCNPISGHATLYWYQQILGQGPKLLIQFQNNGVVDDSQLPKDRFSAERLKGVDSTLKIQPAKLEDSAVYLCASSLGLARTSTDTQYFGPGTRLTVL.

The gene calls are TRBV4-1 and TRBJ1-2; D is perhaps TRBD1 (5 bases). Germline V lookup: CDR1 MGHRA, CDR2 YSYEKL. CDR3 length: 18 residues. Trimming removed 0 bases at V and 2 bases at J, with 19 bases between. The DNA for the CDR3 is TGCGCCAGCAGCCAAGATCCGGGGCTCCCCGAGGCCAACTATGGCTACACCTTC. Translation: CASSQDPGLPEANYGYTF.

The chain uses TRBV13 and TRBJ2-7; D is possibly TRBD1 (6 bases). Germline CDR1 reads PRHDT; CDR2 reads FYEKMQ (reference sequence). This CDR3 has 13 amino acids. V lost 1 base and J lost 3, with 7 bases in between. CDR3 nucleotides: TGTGCCAGCAGCTTAGAGGGGGTCTACGAGCAGTACTTC. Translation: CASSLEGVYEQYF.

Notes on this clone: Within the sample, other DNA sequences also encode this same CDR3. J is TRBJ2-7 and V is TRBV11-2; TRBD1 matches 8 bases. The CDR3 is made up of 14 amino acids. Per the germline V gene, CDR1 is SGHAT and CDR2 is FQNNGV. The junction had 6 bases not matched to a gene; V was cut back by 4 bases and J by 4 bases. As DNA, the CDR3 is TGTGCCAGCAGCTCGGGGACAGGACGATACGAGCAGTACTTC. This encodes CASSSGTGRYEQYF. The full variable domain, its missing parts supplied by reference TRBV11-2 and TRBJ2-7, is EAGVAQSPRYKIIEKRQSVAFWCNPISGHATLYWYQQILGQGPKLLIQFQNNGVVDDSQLPKDRFSAERLKGVDSTLKIQPAKLEDSAVYLCASSSGTGRYEQYFGPGTRLTVT.

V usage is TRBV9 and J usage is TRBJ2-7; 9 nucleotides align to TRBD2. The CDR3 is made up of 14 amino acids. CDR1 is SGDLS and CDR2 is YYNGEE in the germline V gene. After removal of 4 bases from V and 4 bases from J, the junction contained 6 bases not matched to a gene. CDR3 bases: TGTGCCAGCAGCCCTTTGACTAGCGGATACGAGCAGTACTTC. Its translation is CASSPLTSGYEQYF.

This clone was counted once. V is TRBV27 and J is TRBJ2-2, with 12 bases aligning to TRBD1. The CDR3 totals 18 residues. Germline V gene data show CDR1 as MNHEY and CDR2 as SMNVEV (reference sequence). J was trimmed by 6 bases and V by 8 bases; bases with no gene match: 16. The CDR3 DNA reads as TGTGCCAGCGTCGGGACAGGGGGCGAGGGTGTCCTCGCCGGGGAGCTGTTTTTT. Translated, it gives CASVGTGGEGVLAGELFF.

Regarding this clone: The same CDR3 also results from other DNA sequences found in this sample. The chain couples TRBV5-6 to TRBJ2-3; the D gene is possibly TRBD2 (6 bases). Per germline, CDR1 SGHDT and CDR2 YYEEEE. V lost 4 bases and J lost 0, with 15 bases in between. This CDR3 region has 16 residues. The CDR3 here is CASSLGTGSSTDTQYF. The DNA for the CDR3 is TGTGCCAGCAGCCTCGGGACTGGTTCTAGCACAGATACGCAGTATTTT.

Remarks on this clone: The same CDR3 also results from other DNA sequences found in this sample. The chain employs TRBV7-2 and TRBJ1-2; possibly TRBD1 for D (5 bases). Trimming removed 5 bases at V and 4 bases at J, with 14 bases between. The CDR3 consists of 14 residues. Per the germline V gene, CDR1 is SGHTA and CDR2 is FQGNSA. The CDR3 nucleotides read TGTGCCAGCAGCCCTCCTGGGACGGCCTATGGCTACACCTTC. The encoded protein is CASSPPGTAYGYTF.

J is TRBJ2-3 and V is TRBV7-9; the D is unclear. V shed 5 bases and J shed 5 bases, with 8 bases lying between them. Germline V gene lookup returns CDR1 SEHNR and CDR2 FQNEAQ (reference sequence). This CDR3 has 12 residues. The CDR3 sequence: CASSPGEDTQYF. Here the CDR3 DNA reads TGTGCCAGCAGCCCTGGGGAAGATACGCAGTATTTT. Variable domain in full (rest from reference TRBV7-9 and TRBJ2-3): DTGVSQNPRHKITKRGQNVTFRCDPISEHNRLYWYRQTLGQGPEFLTYFQNEAQLEKSRLLSDRFSAERPKGSFSTLEIQRTEQGDSAMYLCASSPGEDTQYFGPGTRLTVL.

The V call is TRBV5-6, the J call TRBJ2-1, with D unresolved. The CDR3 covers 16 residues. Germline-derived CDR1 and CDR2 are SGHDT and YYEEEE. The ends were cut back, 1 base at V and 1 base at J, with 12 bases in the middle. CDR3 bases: TGTGCCAGCAGCTTGAAACCTACCCATTCCTACAATGAGCAGTTCTTC. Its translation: CASSLKPTHSYNEQFF.

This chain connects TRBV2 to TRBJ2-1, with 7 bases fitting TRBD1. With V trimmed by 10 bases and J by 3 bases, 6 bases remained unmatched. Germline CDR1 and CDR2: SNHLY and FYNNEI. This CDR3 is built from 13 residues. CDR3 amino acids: CATAGGLYNEQFF. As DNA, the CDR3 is TGTGCCACCGCAGGGGGTCTCTACAATGAGCAGTTCTTC.

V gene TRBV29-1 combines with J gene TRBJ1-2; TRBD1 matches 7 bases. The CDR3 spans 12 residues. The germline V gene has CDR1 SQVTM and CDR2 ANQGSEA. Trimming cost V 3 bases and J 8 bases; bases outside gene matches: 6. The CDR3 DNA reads TGCAGCGTTGATGGGCAGGGGGACGGCTACACCTTC. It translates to CSVDGQGDGYTF.

The CDR3 DNA follows: TGTGCCAGCAGTCCAGCGGGACTAGCGGACCAAGAGACCCAGTACTTC. The encoded protein is CASSPAGLADQETQYF. J is TRBJ2-5 and V is TRBV27; 11 positions agree with TRBD2. Germline values: CDR1 MNHEY, CDR2 SMNVEV (reference sequence). The J segment lost 0 bases and the V segment lost 5 bases, leaving 5 bases of the junction unmatched. The CDR3 is 16 residues long.

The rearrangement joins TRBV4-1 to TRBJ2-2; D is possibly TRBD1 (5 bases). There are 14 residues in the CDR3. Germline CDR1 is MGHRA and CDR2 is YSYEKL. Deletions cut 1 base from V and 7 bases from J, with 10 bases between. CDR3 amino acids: CASSQVGAGGELFF. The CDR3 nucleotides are TGCGCCAGCAGCCAAGTAGGGGCCGGCGGGGAGCTGTTTTTT.

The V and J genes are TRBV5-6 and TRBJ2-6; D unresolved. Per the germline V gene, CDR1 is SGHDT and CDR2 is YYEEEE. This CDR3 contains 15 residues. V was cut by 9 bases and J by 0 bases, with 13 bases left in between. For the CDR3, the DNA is TGTGCCACCTCGGACGCTGGCTCTGGGGCCAACGTCCTGACTTTC. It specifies CATSDAGSGANVLTF.

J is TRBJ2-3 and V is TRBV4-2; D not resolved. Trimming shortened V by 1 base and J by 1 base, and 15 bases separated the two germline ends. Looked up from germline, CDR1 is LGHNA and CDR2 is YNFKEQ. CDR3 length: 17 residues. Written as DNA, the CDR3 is TGTGCCAGCAGCCAAGTCGACGAGCGACTGGGCACAGATACGCAGTATTTT. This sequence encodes CASSQVDERLGTDTQYF.

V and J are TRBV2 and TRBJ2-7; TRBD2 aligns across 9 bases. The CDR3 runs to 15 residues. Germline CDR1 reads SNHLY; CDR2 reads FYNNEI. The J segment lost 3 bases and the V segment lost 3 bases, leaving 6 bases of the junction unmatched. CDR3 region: CASSETSGPNYEQYF. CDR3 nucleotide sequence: TGTGCCAGCAGTGAGACTAGCGGCCCTAACTACGAGCAGTACTTC.

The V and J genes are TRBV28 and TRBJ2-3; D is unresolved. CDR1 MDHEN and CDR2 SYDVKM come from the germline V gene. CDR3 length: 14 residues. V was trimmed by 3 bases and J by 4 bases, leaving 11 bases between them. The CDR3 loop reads CASSLSVAPDTQYF. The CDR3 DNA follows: TGTGCCAGCAGTTTGAGTGTAGCCCCAGATACGCAGTATTTT.

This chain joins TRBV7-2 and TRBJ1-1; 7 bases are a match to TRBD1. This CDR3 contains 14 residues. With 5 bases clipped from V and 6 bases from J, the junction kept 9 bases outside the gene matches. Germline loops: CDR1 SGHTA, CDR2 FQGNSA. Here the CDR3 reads CASSRRDRVAEAFF. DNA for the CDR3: TGTGCCAGCAGCCGGAGAGACAGGGTCGCTGAAGCTTTCTTT.

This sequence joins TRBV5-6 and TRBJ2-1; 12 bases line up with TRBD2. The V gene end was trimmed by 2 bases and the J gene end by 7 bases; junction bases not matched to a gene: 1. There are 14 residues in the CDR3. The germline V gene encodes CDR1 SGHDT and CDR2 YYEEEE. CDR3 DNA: TGTGCCAGCAGCTTAACTAGCGGGAGGAATGAGCAGTTCTTC. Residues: CASSLTSGRNEQFF.

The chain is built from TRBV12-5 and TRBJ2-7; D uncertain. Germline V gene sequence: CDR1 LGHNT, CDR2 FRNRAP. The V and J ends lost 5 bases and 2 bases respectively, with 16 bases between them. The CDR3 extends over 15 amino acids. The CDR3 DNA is TGTGCTAGTGGTAACCCCATGCCATTAACCTACGAGCAGTACTTC. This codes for CASGNPMPLTYEQYF.

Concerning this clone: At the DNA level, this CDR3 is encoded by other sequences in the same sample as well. The chain's CDR3 is CASSIGQSYEQYF. For the CDR3, the DNA is TGTGCCAGTAGTATAGGGCAGTCCTACGAGCAGTACTTC. This chain connects TRBV19 to TRBJ2-7; no clear D gene. Germline values: CDR1 LNHDA, CDR2 SQIVND (reference sequence). The length of the CDR3 is 13 residues. V lost 1 base and J lost 1, with 5 bases in between.

CDR3 amino acids: CASTPGQGITGELFF. The CDR3 DNA is TGTGCCAGTACCCCGGGACAGGGGATCACCGGGGAGCTGTTTTTT. The chain recombines TRBV19 with TRBJ2-2; 10 bases line up with TRBD1. Trimming at V came to 7 bases and at J to 4 bases, leaving 6 bases not matched to a gene. This CDR3 comprises 15 residues. From germline, CDR1 is LNHDA and CDR2 SQIVND (reference sequence).